Listed below are T cell receptor beta chains from one sample, sequenced in a study of blood T cell repertoires in COVID-19. This table comes from immunoSEQ multiplex PCR, and its TCRdb copy is limited to in-frame clones, with some not included. Of 13,000 or so clones detected, about three quarters appear once; the ten largest clones hold around 10%. What was sequenced was peripheral blood. All receptors come from a man aged 55 to 70 with COVID-19, enrolled during active disease. The CDR3 runs from the conserved cysteine through the conserved F or W. Each record gives: clone size, J gene, V gene, D gene, CDR3 DNA, CDR3 protein. A D gene is named only where the DNA matches it firmly. Clone size appears in some rows only: once, few, many, or a class for an expanded clone.

clone size: once; J gene: TRBJ2-5; V gene: TRBV27; D gene: .; CDR3 DNA: TGTGCCAGCAGTTTAGAAGGGAGCGAGACCCAGTACTTC; CDR3 protein: CASSLEGSETQYF
clone size: .; J gene: TRBJ2-7; V gene: TRBV24-1; D gene: .; CDR3 DNA: TGTGCCACCTCCGTTCGGGGAAGAGACGAGCAGTACTTC; CDR3 protein: CATSVRGRDEQYF
clone size: .; J gene: TRBJ2-1; V gene: TRBV15; D gene: TRBD1; CDR3 DNA: TGTGCCACCAGCAGGCGGACAGGGGGCATTGATGAGCAGTTCTTC; CDR3 protein: CATSRRTGGIDEQFF
clone size: .; J gene: TRBJ2-3; V gene: TRBV13; D gene: TRBD1; CDR3 DNA: TGTGCCAGCAGCCGAACAGGGGACGAGGACACAGATACGCAGTATTTT; CDR3 protein: CASSRTGDEDTDTQYF
clone size: .; J gene: TRBJ1-2; V gene: TRBV5-6; D gene: TRBD1; CDR3 DNA: TGTGCCAGCAGCTTGTGGACAGGCCCCTATGGCTACACCTTC; CDR3 protein: CASSLWTGPYGYTF
clone size: .; J gene: TRBJ2-5; V gene: TRBV10-3; D gene: TRBD2; CDR3 DNA: TGTGCCATCAGTGCGAGCGGGGGGCCCCAAGAGACCCAGTACTTC; CDR3 protein: CAISASGGPQETQYF
clone size: few; J gene: TRBJ1-5; V gene: TRBV28; D gene: TRBD1; CDR3 DNA: TGTGCCAGCAGTCCACAGGGGGCGCGGAATCAGCCCCAGCATTTT; CDR3 protein: CASSPQGARNQPQHF
clone size: .; J gene: TRBJ1-5; V gene: TRBV6-5; D gene: .; CDR3 DNA: TGTGCCAGCAGTTCAAGGGGTCCGGGGGTTCAGCCCCAGCATTTT; CDR3 protein: CASSSRGPGVQPQHF
clone size: .; J gene: TRBJ2-1; V gene: TRBV5-1; D gene: .; CDR3 DNA: TGCGCCAGCAGCTTGGAGCAGGGGCGGGATGAGCAGTTCTTC; CDR3 protein: CASSLEQGRDEQFF
clone size: few; J gene: TRBJ2-1; V gene: TRBV11-3; D gene: .; CDR3 DNA: TGTGCCAGCAGCTTAGAACTTCGGAATGAGCAGTTCTTC; CDR3 protein: CASSLELRNEQFF
clone size: .; J gene: TRBJ1-5; V gene: TRBV6-5; D gene: .; CDR3 DNA: TGTGCCAGCAGTCTCCGGGGCAATCAGCCCCAGCATTTT; CDR3 protein: CASSLRGNQPQHF
clone size: .; J gene: TRBJ2-3; V gene: TRBV25-1; D gene: .; CDR3 DNA: TGTGCCAGCAGTGTAGGGGGAGGGGCAGATACGCAGTATTTT; CDR3 protein: CASSVGGGADTQYF
clone size: .; J gene: TRBJ2-5; V gene: TRBV5-4; D gene: TRBD1; CDR3 DNA: TGTGCCAGCAGCTTGGCACAGGGGCAAGAGACCCAGTACTTC; CDR3 protein: CASSLAQGQETQYF
clone size: .; J gene: TRBJ1-5; V gene: TRBV6-4; D gene: .; CDR3 DNA: TGTGCCAGCACCATAGAACAGGGACGCAATCAGCCCCAGCATTTT; CDR3 protein: CASTIEQGRNQPQHF
clone size: .; J gene: TRBJ2-6; V gene: TRBV5-6; D gene: .; CDR3 DNA: TGTGCCAGCAGCACGAACCTCGGGACACCCATCTCTGGGGCCAACGTCCTGACTTTC; CDR3 protein: CASSTNLGTPISGANVLTF
clone size: .; J gene: TRBJ1-3; V gene: TRBV3-1/TRBV3-2; D gene: .; CDR3 DNA: TGTGCCAGCAGCCTCTCGAGGGGAAACACCATATATTTT; CDR3 protein: CASSLSRGNTIYF
clone size: .; J gene: TRBJ1-5; V gene: TRBV7-2; D gene: .; CDR3 DNA: TGTGCCAGCAGCGCCGGCGGGACTGCGCAGCCCCAGCATTTT; CDR3 protein: CASSAGGTAQPQHF
clone size: few; J gene: TRBJ1-2; V gene: TRBV2; D gene: TRBD1; CDR3 DNA: TGTGCCAGCAGGGAGGGGACAGCTAACTATGGCTACACCTTC; CDR3 protein: CASREGTANYGYTF
clone size: .; J gene: TRBJ2-7; V gene: TRBV3-1/TRBV3-2; D gene: TRBD2; CDR3 DNA: TGTGCCAGCAGCCAGATGACTAGCGGGGTAGAGCAGTACTTC; CDR3 protein: CASSQMTSGVEQYF
clone size: .; J gene: TRBJ2-2; V gene: TRBV5-4; D gene: .; CDR3 DNA: TGTGCCAGCAGCTTGGCAGGGGGGAGTCCCGGGGAGCTGTTTTTT; CDR3 protein: CASSLAGGSPGELFF
clone size: .; J gene: TRBJ2-3; V gene: TRBV18; D gene: TRBD2; CDR3 DNA: TGTGCCAGCTCACCGCTGACTAGCGGGGGTGCAGATACGCAGTATTTT; CDR3 protein: CASSPLTSGGADTQYF
clone size: .; J gene: TRBJ2-1; V gene: TRBV5-1; D gene: TRBD2; CDR3 DNA: TGCGCCAGCAGCTTAAGGACTAGCGGGGACAATGAGCAGTTCTTC; CDR3 protein: CASSLRTSGDNEQFF
clone size: .; J gene: TRBJ2-5; V gene: TRBV19; D gene: TRBD2; CDR3 DNA: TGTGCCAGTAATCCTAGATGGACTAGCGGGAGGACGGTCGCCCAGTACTTC; CDR3 protein: CASNPRWTSGRTVAQYF
clone size: .; J gene: TRBJ2-2; V gene: TRBV4-1; D gene: .; CDR3 DNA: TGCGCCAGCAGCCAAGCTGACACCGGGGAGCTGTTTTTT; CDR3 protein: CASSQADTGELFF
clone size: .; J gene: TRBJ2-3; V gene: TRBV4-3; D gene: .; CDR3 DNA: TGCGCCAGCAGCCAAGGAAATGCAGGGACAGATACGCAGTATTTT; CDR3 protein: CASSQGNAGTDTQYF
clone size: once; J gene: TRBJ2-1; V gene: TRBV5-4; D gene: TRBD2; CDR3 DNA: TGTGCCAGCAGCCAACTAGCGGGGGGGAGCTCCTACAATGAGCAGTTCTTC; CDR3 protein: CASSQLAGGSSYNEQFF
clone size: .; J gene: TRBJ2-5; V gene: TRBV14; D gene: TRBD1; CDR3 DNA: TGTGCCAGCAGCCAAGATATAACAGGGGAAGAGACCCAGTACTTC; CDR3 protein: CASSQDITGEETQYF
clone size: medium-sized; J gene: TRBJ2-2; V gene: TRBV7-2; D gene: .; CDR3 DNA: TGTGCCAGCAGCTTTGCCAGTTACACCGGGGAGCTGTTTTTT; CDR3 protein: CASSFASYTGELFF
clone size: .; J gene: TRBJ2-3; V gene: TRBV29-1; D gene: TRBD2; CDR3 DNA: TGCAGCGTGCTGGGAATTATTGCTAGCGGGGATGGAGATACGCAGTATTTT; CDR3 protein: CSVLGIIASGDGDTQYF
clone size: .; J gene: TRBJ2-1; V gene: TRBV11-3; D gene: TRBD2; CDR3 DNA: TGTGCCAGCAGCGGTCGGGGGACTAGCGGGACTTCACCTACTAACAATGAGCAGTTCTTC; CDR3 protein: CASSGRGTSGTSPTNNEQFF
clone size: .; J gene: TRBJ2-7; V gene: TRBV6-1; D gene: TRBD1; CDR3 DNA: TGTGCCAGCAGTGAAGCCGGGACAGGGCACTACGAGCAGTACTTC; CDR3 protein: CASSEAGTGHYEQYF
clone size: .; J gene: TRBJ2-6; V gene: TRBV4-3; D gene: TRBD1; CDR3 DNA: TGCGCCAGCAGCCAAGGGGGGTACAGGGGTTCTGGGGCCAACGTCCTGACTTTC; CDR3 protein: CASSQGGYRGSGANVLTF
clone size: few; J gene: TRBJ1-1; V gene: TRBV3-1/TRBV3-2; D gene: .; CDR3 DNA: TGTGCCAGCAGCCAAGGCGGGGGCACTGAAGCTTTCTTT; CDR3 protein: CASSQGGGTEAFF
clone size: .; J gene: TRBJ2-7; V gene: TRBV7-6; D gene: .; CDR3 DNA: TGTGCCAGCAGCTTAGCTACGGAGGGCAGCTACGAGCAGTACTTC; CDR3 protein: CASSLATEGSYEQYF
clone size: .; J gene: TRBJ2-2; V gene: TRBV7-9; D gene: .; CDR3 DNA: TGTGCCAGCAGGCCCTCCCGGGGACCGGGGGGCGTAGCCGGGGAGCTGTTTTTT; CDR3 protein: CASRPSRGPGGVAGELFF
clone size: .; J gene: TRBJ2-2; V gene: TRBV19; D gene: .; CDR3 DNA: TGTGCCAGTAGAACCGAAGAGATGAACACCGGGGAGCTGTTTTTT; CDR3 protein: CASRTEEMNTGELFF
clone size: .; J gene: TRBJ2-5; V gene: TRBV18; D gene: TRBD1; CDR3 DNA: TGTGCCAGCTCACCAGGGACAGGTCTTGGGGAGACCCAGTACTTC; CDR3 protein: CASSPGTGLGETQYF
clone size: few; J gene: TRBJ1-5; V gene: TRBV10-3; D gene: .; CDR3 DNA: TGTGCCATCAGGGGGACTGCATCCCAGCCCCAGCATTTT; CDR3 protein: CAIRGTASQPQHF
clone size: .; J gene: TRBJ1-3; V gene: TRBV19; D gene: TRBD1; CDR3 DNA: TGTGCCAGTAGAGCCGACAGGGGGCTTGGAAACACCATATATTTT; CDR3 protein: CASRADRGLGNTIYF
clone size: .; J gene: TRBJ2-2; V gene: TRBV30; D gene: .; CDR3 DNA: TGTGCCTGGAGCGGGGTGAACACCGGGGAGCTGTTTTTT; CDR3 protein: CAWSGVNTGELFF
clone size: .; J gene: TRBJ2-4; V gene: TRBV7-9; D gene: TRBD2; CDR3 DNA: TGTGCCAGCACCTGGGCTAGCGGCCACGGGGGGTTAGCCAAAAACATTCAGTACTTC; CDR3 protein: CASTWASGHGGLAKNIQYF
clone size: .; J gene: TRBJ1-2; V gene: TRBV6-4; D gene: TRBD1; CDR3 DNA: TGTGCCAGCAGTGCCCCGGGAAGGGGGCAGAGCAATGGCTACACCTTC; CDR3 protein: CASSAPGRGQSNGYTF
clone size: .; J gene: TRBJ2-5; V gene: TRBV7-9; D gene: TRBD2; CDR3 DNA: TGTGCCAGCAGTTCTGGGACTAGCGGTACCTGGGAGACCCAGTACTTC; CDR3 protein: CASSSGTSGTWETQYF
clone size: few; J gene: TRBJ2-1; V gene: TRBV15; D gene: TRBD2; CDR3 DNA: TGTGCCACCAGCAGAGATAATCTAGCGGGGGCGAATGAGCAGTTCTTC; CDR3 protein: CATSRDNLAGANEQFF
clone size: .; J gene: TRBJ2-3; V gene: TRBV4-3; D gene: TRBD1; CDR3 DNA: TGCGCCAGCAGCCACCGGGACAGCCGAGATACGCAGTATTTT; CDR3 protein: CASSHRDSRDTQYF
clone size: .; J gene: TRBJ1-5; V gene: TRBV28; D gene: .; CDR3 DNA: TGTGCCAGCACCACCTACGGGGTTGGAAATCAGCCCCAGCATTTT; CDR3 protein: CASTTYGVGNQPQHF
clone size: few; J gene: TRBJ2-3; V gene: TRBV19; D gene: .; CDR3 DNA: TGTGCCACCTCTGCGGGTACGCAGTATTTT; CDR3 protein: CATSAGTQYF
clone size: .; J gene: TRBJ2-1; V gene: TRBV9; D gene: .; CDR3 DNA: TGTGCCAGCAGCGTAGGGCCCCGGTCTAGGGGGAGTGATGAGCAGTTCTTC; CDR3 protein: CASSVGPRSRGSDEQFF
clone size: .; J gene: TRBJ2-7; V gene: TRBV6-5; D gene: TRBD2; CDR3 DNA: TGTGCCAGCAGCCTCCGGGGGGGCCCCTCCTACGAGCAGTACTTC; CDR3 protein: CASSLRGGPSYEQYF
clone size: .; J gene: TRBJ2-1; V gene: TRBV5-4; D gene: .; CDR3 DNA: TGTGCCAGCAGCCCGGAGACAGCACCCCCCTACAATGAGCAGTTCTTC; CDR3 protein: CASSPETAPPYNEQFF
clone size: once; J gene: TRBJ2-5; V gene: TRBV30; D gene: .; CDR3 DNA: TGTGCCTGGAGTGTACGGGGGTCTAGGGGCGAGACCCAGTACTTC; CDR3 protein: CAWSVRGSRGETQYF
clone size: few; J gene: TRBJ2-7; V gene: TRBV6-6; D gene: .; CDR3 DNA: TGTGCCAGCAGTACCCGAAACAGGGTTCATCTCTACGAGCAGTACTTC; CDR3 protein: CASSTRNRVHLYEQYF
clone size: .; J gene: TRBJ1-1; V gene: TRBV7-9; D gene: .; CDR3 DNA: TGTGCCAGCAGCTCCAATACAGGGAAGTCGACGGCTTTCTTT; CDR3 protein: CASSSNTGKSTAFF
clone size: .; J gene: TRBJ1-4; V gene: TRBV28; D gene: .; CDR3 DNA: TGTGCCAGCAGTTTAACGAGGGGCGGGGAAATGAATGAAAAACTGTTTTTT; CDR3 protein: CASSLTRGGEMNEKLFF
clone size: few; J gene: TRBJ2-2; V gene: TRBV7-8; D gene: .; CDR3 DNA: TGTGCCAGCAGCCCCTCTACCGGGGAGCTGTTTTTT; CDR3 protein: CASSPSTGELFF
clone size: .; J gene: TRBJ1-4; V gene: TRBV4-1; D gene: .; CDR3 DNA: TGCGCCAGCAGCCAATCCTTCCGACAGACAACTAATGAAAAACTGTTTTTT; CDR3 protein: CASSQSFRQTTNEKLFF
clone size: .; J gene: TRBJ1-5; V gene: TRBV6-6; D gene: TRBD1; CDR3 DNA: TGTGCCAGCACCTGGACAGGGGGACAGCCCCAGCATTTT; CDR3 protein: CASTWTGGQPQHF
clone size: few; J gene: TRBJ2-1; V gene: TRBV7-2; D gene: .; CDR3 DNA: TGTGCCAGCAGCTTAGGAGTCCGTGAGCAGTTCTTC; CDR3 protein: CASSLGVREQFF
clone size: .; J gene: TRBJ1-5; V gene: TRBV6-5; D gene: .; CDR3 DNA: TGTGCCAGCAGTTTCGGGACATTGAGGAGCAATCAGCCCCAGCATTTT; CDR3 protein: CASSFGTLRSNQPQHF
clone size: .; J gene: TRBJ2-5; V gene: TRBV4-1; D gene: TRBD1; CDR3 DNA: TGCGCCAGCAGCCGGGACAGCCCTATAGAGGAGACCCAGTACTTC; CDR3 protein: CASSRDSPIEETQYF